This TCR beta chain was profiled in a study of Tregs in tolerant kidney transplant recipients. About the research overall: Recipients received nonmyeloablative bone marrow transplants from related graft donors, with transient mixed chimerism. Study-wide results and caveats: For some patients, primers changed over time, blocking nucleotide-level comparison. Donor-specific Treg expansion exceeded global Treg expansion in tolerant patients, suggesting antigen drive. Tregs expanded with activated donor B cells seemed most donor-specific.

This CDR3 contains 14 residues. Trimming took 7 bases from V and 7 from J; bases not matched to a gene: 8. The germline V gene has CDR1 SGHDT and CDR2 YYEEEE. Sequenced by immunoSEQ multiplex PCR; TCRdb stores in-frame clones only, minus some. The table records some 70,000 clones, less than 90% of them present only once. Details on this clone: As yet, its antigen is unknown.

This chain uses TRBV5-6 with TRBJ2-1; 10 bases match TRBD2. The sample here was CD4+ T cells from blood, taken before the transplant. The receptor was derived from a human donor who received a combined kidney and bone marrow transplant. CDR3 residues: CASRRAGGKNEQFF. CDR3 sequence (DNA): TGTGCCAGCCGGAGAGCGGGAGGGAAGAATGAGCAGTTCTTC.